This T cell receptor beta chain comes out of a study of tumor-infiltrating lymphocytes in primary liver carcinoma. The wider study: Tumors were staged T1-T3 N0M0 and measured roughly 4 to 10 cm across.

Study-wide results and limits: Tumors carried a top-250-clone fraction significantly exceeding that of blood (p = 0.039). All five tumor regions shared only about 7-25% of top clones.

TCR beta cDNA was reverse-transcribed from 500 ng of total RNA. The reaction used a constant-region primer and ProtoScript II reverse transcriptase. Slightly modified ARM-PCR, run as three nested multiplex PCR rounds, produced the TCR beta libraries. The first two PCR rounds, approximately 11 cycles each, used TRBV1-TRBV30 forward primers and a C-beta reverse primer. TCRdb re-analysed the multiplex PCR reads in MiXCR, keeping a single row per CDR3 protein. This table has 100,000 or so distinct CDR3 sequences, around two thirds appearing once. Both RNA and DNA were isolated together from around 20-30 mg of bulk tissue that had not been sorted. Of note for this clonotype: The antigen remains undetermined. The CDR3 does not close with the conserved phenylalanine or tryptophan, likely indicating a read error.

There are 15 residues in the CDR3. The V and J ends lost 5 bases and 4 bases, in that order; junction bases with no gene match: 8. Germline V gene lookup returns CDR1 SGHAT and CDR2 FQNNGV. The rearrangement uses TRBV11-2 and TRBJ2-7; 10 bases are shared with TRBD2. Sample: liver tumor tissue from sampling region 2. The subset here: tumor region T2, inferior pole. This TCR derives from a woman in her sixties with primary liver carcinoma and hepatitis B virus infection. The CDR3 is CASSRAGLAVYEQYL. CDR3 bases: TGTGCCAGCAGCCGCGCCGGACTAGCGGTTTACGAGCAGTACTTA.